This is a list of T cell receptor beta chains from one sample in a study of post-analysis software for immune sequencing data. TCRdb redid the calling of the PCR reads with MiXCR, one entry per CDR3 protein. In the table there are more than 500,000 distinct CDR3 sequences, 30% to 40% of which are singletons. The sequencing input was blood. All receptors derive from a girl under 18 with multiple sclerosis. Both conserved end residues are part of each CDR3. D genes are given only for firm matches. The listing skips clone size in some rows; elsewhere it reads once, few, many or a size class.

j_call | clone_size | d_call | v_call | cdr3_aa | cdr3_nt
TRBJ2-5 | few | - | TRBV28 | CASSKRRQVESETQYF | TGTGCCAGCAGTAAAAGGCGACAGGTGGAGTCGGAGACCCAGTACTTC
TRBJ2-1 | few | - | TRBV2 | CAIRSYNEQFF | TGTGCCATCCGGAGCTACAATGAGCAGTTCTTC
TRBJ2-5 | - | TRBD1 | TRBV7-3 | CASSPTRDSLETQYF | TGTGCCAGCAGCCCAACGAGGGACAGCTTAGAGACCCAGTACTTC
TRBJ2-7 | few | TRBD1 | TRBV5-6 | CASIGTGRNEQYF | TGTGCCAGCATCGGGACAGGGCGCAACGAGCAGTACTTC
TRBJ1-5 | - | - | TRBV20-1 | CSAREEETQHF | TGCAGTGCTAGAGAAGAGGAGACTCAGCATTTT
TRBJ2-1 | - | TRBD2 | TRBV19 | CASRVTSGGPGEQFF | TGTGCCAGTAGAGTGACTAGCGGGGGGCCGGGTGAGCAGTTCTTC
TRBJ2-7 | few | - | TRBV14 | CASSQIDRRPKLYEQYF | TGTGCCAGCAGCCAAATAGACAGGCGCCCGAAACTCTACGAGCAGTACTTC
TRBJ2-5 | few | TRBD2 | TRBV7-9 | CASSLVFGGETQYF | TGTGCCAGCAGCTTAGTATTCGGGGGGGAGACCCAGTACTTC
TRBJ1-1 | - | - | TRBV5-1 | CASSPERGDTEAFF | TGCGCCAGCAGCCCGGAGAGGGGAGACACTGAAGCTTTCTTT
TRBJ1-5 | few | TRBD1 | TRBV9 | CASSPGGQGGNQPQHF | TGTGCCAGCAGCCCCGGGGGACAGGGGGGCAATCAGCCCCAGCATTTT
TRBJ2-5 | once | - | TRBV9 | CASSALSGQETQYF | TGTGCCAGCAGCGCCCTGTCAGGTCAAGAGACCCAGTACTTC
TRBJ2-7 | - | TRBD1 | TRBV6-1 | CASSGPNRGFYEQYF | TGTGCCAGCAGTGGACCGAACAGGGGATTCTACGAGCAGTACTTC
TRBJ1-1 | - | - | TRBV15 | CATSRDTPGGEAFF | TGTGCCACCAGCAGAGATACCCCCGGGGGGGAAGCTTTCTTT
TRBJ1-2 | few | TRBD1 | TRBV20-1 | CSASSDRANYGYTF | TGCAGTGCTAGCTCCGACAGGGCTAACTATGGCTACACCTTC
TRBJ2-5 | few | - | TRBV7-9 | CASSLGRAGDSQETQYF | TGTGCCAGCAGCTTAGGAAGGGCCGGCGACAGCCAAGAGACCCAGTACTTC
TRBJ2-7 | few | - | TRBV12-3/TRBV12-4 | CASSSGVLEYEQYF | TGTGCCAGCAGCTCAGGGGTTTTAGAGTACGAGCAGTACTTC
TRBJ1-2 | few | - | TRBV12-5 | CASGLGRPYGYTF | TGTGCTAGTGGTTTGGGGCGTCCCTATGGCTACACCTTC
TRBJ2-1 | - | TRBD1 | TRBV6-6 | CASRPDRSSYNEQFF | TGTGCCAGCAGGCCGGACAGGAGCTCCTACAATGAGCAGTTCTTC
TRBJ2-1 | - | - | TRBV24-1 | CATSDPRGAYNEQFF | TGTGCCACCAGTGACCCCAGGGGTGCGTACAATGAGCAGTTCTTC
TRBJ2-1 | few | TRBD2 | TRBV12-3/TRBV12-4 | CASTGLAGGSYNEQFF | TGTGCCAGCACAGGACTAGCGGGGGGCTCCTACAATGAGCAGTTCTTC
TRBJ1-1 | - | - | TRBV6-5 | CATLTATEAFF | TGTGCCACCCTTACGGCCACTGAAGCTTTCTTT
TRBJ1-1 | - | - | TRBV6-5 | CASIEVLGATEAFF | TGTGCCAGCATCGAGGTTTTAGGGGCGACTGAAGCTTTCTTT
TRBJ2-1 | - | - | TRBV6-6 | CTSRAARGVLNEQFF | TGTACCAGCAGGGCCGCCCGGGGCGTATTGAATGAGCAGTTCTTC
TRBJ1-6 | few | - | TRBV11-2 | CASSRTVLGSPLHF | TGTGCCAGCAGCCGGACTGTCTTGGGTTCACCCCTCCACTTT
TRBJ2-5 | - | - | TRBV7-7 | CASSYLSNGETQYF | TGTGCCAGCAGCTATCTATCGAACGGGGAGACCCAGTACTTC
TRBJ2-1 | - | TRBD1 | TRBV24-1 | CATSDLQGDTYNEQFF | TGTGCCACCAGTGATTTGCAGGGGGATACGTACAATGAGCAGTTCTTC
TRBJ2-3 | few | - | TRBV5-1 | CASSLMSTDTQYF | TGCGCCAGCAGCTTGATGAGCACAGATACGCAGTATTTT
TRBJ1-2 | many | - | TRBV29-1 | CSVADSYGYTF | TGCAGCGTTGCGGACAGTTATGGCTACACCTTC
TRBJ2-1 | - | - | TRBV4-2 | CASSQVTGALNEQFF | TGTGCCAGCAGCCAAGTGACGGGGGCCCTGAATGAGCAGTTCTTC
TRBJ2-7 | - | TRBD2 | TRBV4-1 | CASSSAMTSGIYEQYF | TGCGCCAGCAGCTCCGCTATGACTAGCGGGATATACGAGCAGTACTTC